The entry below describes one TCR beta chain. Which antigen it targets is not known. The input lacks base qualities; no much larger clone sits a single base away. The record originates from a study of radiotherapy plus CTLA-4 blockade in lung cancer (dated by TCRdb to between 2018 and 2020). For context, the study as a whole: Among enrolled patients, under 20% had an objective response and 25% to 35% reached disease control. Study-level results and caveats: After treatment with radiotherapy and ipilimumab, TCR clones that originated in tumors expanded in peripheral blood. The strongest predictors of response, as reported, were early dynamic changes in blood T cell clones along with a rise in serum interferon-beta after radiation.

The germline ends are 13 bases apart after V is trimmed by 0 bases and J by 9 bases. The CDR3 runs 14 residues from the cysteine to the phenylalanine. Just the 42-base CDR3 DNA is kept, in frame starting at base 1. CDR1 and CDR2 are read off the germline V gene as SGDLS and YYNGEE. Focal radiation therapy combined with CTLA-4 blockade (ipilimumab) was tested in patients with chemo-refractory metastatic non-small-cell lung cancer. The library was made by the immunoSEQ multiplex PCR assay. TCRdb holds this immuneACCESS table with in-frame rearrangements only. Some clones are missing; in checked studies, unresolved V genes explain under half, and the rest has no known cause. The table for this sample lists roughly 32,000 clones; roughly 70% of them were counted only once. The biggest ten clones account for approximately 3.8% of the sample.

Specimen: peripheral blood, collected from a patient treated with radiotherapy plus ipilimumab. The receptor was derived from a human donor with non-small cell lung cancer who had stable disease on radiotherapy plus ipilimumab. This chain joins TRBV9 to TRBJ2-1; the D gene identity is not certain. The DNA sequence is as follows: TGTGCCAGCAGCGTAGTTGGAGAGATAGGTGAGCAGTTCTTC. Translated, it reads CASSVVGEIGEQFF.